One T cell receptor (beta chain) is described in this entry. No antigen is known for it. The data are from a study of blood T cells in healthy people across ages. Study outcomes and limitations: The study regarded diversity estimates from one million T cells as underestimates.

The use of a sample-barcoded 5' primer and a J-beta primer mix characterized a second PCR of about 7 to 12 cycles. All cDNA molecules were each tagged by a template-switch adaptor with 12 random nucleotides. From each sample, at least 2.5 million paired-end reads containing CDR3 were obtained. MiXCR, run by TCRdb on the 5' RACE reads, gives a single entry per CDR3 protein. The sample has nearly 800,000 distinct CDR3 sequences; more than 50% are singletons. The source material was blood. This TCR was recovered from a man between 40 and 49 years old in good health.

The chain's CDR3 is CSPLGGGSYNEQFF. The DNA for the CDR3 is TGCAGTCCCCTGGGCGGGGGTAGCTACAATGAGCAGTTCTTC. The rearrangement joins TRBV20-1 to TRBJ2-1; 7 positions agree with TRBD2. Looked up from germline, CDR1 is DFQATT and CDR2 is SNEGSKA (reference sequence). Losses at the gene ends were 8 bases for V and 3 bases for J; bases not matched to a gene: 10. This CDR3 spans 14 amino acids.